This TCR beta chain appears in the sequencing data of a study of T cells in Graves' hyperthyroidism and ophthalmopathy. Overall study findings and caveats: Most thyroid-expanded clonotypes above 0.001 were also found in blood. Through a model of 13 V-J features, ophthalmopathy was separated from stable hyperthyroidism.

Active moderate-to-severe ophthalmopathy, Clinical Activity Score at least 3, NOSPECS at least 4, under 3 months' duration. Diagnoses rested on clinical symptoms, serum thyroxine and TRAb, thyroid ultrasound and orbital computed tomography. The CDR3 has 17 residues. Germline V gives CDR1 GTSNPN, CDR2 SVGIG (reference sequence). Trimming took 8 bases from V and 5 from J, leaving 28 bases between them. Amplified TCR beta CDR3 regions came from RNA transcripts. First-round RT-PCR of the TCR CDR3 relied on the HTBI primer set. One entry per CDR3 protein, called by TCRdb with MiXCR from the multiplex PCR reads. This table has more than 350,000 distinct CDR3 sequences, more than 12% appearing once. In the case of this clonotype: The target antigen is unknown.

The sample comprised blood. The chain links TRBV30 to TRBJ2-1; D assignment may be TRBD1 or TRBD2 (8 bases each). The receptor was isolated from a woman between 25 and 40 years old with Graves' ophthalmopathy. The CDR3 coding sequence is TGTGCCAGGAATCAGGGGGCGCGCGTTAGCGGGGACAATGAGCAGTTCTTC. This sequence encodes CARNQGARVSGDNEQFF.